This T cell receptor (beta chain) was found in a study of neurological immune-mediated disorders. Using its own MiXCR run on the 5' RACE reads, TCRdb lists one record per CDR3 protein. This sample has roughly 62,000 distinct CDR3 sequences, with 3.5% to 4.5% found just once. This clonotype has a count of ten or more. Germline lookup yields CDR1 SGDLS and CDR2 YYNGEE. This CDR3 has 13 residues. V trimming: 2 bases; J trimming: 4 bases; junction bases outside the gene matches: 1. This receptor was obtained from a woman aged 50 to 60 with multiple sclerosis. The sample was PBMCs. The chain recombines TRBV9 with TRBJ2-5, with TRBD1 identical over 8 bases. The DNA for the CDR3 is TGTGCCAGCAGCGTCGACAGGGGAGAGACCCAGTACTTC. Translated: CASSVDRGETQYF.